The clone carrying this T cell receptor (beta chain) has more than one count but fewer than ten. The data belong to a study of immune evolution from preneoplasia to lung adenocarcinoma. Here immunoSEQ multiplex PCR was the method, and the copy in TCRdb shows in-frame clones only, minus some. The sample lists 27,000 or so clones, about 74% occurring once. Trimming cost V 3 bases and J 6 bases; bases outside gene matches: 17. The CDR3 is 18 residues long. Germline lookup yields CDR1 KGHSH and CDR2 LQKENI. Resections took place in Japan or China from 2014 to 2017. Nucleic acids came from premalignant or tumor cells enriched by macro-dissection.

The chain links TRBV18 to TRBJ2-3, with 8 bases lining up with TRBD2. The clonotype originates from a person aged 60 to 70 with invasive lung adenocarcinoma. Some clones in this sample may be carry-over from other donors' samples. Sequenced material: FFPE invasive lung adenocarcinoma tissue. CDR3 sequence (DNA): TGTGCCAGCTCACCCTCATTACTGACTAGCGCGAGGGCTGATACGCAGTATTTT. Translated, it gives CASSPSLLTSARADTQYF.